This entry is about one T cell receptor beta chain. The data were taken from a study of T cell changes during pregnancy in multiple sclerosis. The protocol was immunoSEQ multiplex PCR, while the TCRdb copy is restricted to in-frame clones and leaves out a portion. Of 55,000 or so clones listed, approximately 90% are singletons. The CDR3 has 15 amino acids. CDR1 MGHRA and CDR2 YSYEKL come from the germline V gene. J lost 0 bases, V lost 1 base, and 1 base had no gene match. This chain links TRBV4-1 with TRBJ2-3; 7 bases agree with TRBD2. Sequencing used CD4+ T cells from peripheral blood mononuclear cells, obtained in the first trimester of pregnancy. This TCR was sampled from a female donor with multiple sclerosis, enrolled in a pregnancy study. The CDR3 sequence: CASSQGAGSTDTQYF. The CDR3 DNA sequence: TGCGCCAGCAGCCAAGGAGCGGGAAGCACAGATACGCAGTATTTT.